The present T cell receptor (beta chain) was sequenced within a study of chemoradiotherapy in HPV16-positive cancers. Looking at the study overall: Functional T-cell assays on two HPV16-positive patients' cells defined candidate HPV-specific clones and common TCR motifs.

Points on this clone: Germline is not matched at one junction end, which may reflect a read error.

The CDR3 covers 11 residues. The germline gives CDR1 SGHTA, CDR2 FQGTGA. Repertoires were generated with immunoSEQ multiplex PCR, while TCRdb's copy carries only in-frame clones and drops some. The sample carries 20,000 to 30,000 clones, roughly 90% recorded once. This receptor was identified in a human donor with HPV-associated anogenital cancer. The chain recombines TRBV7-3 with TRBJ2-5; the D is unclear. Sequences were derived from blood, sampled from a patient who underwent chemoradiotherapy. The CDR3 nucleotides read TGTGCCAGCAGCTTATTGTTAGGTTTGGACTTC. This codes for CASSLLLGLDF.